This T cell receptor (beta chain) was recorded in a study of T cell responses to AZD1222 COVID-19 vaccine. Study-wide findings and caveats: Repertoire samples came only from after the peak T cell response. Vaccine-associated CD4 TCRs ranged over spike, dominating at 160-218 and 743-854.

Remarks on this clone: The antigen remains undetermined.

This CDR3 is built from 15 residues. Germline CDR1 SGHRS, CDR2 YFSETQ. J was trimmed by 1 base and V by 4 bases; bases with no gene match: 3. The method was immunoSEQ multiplex PCR; TCRdb's version includes in-frame clones alone and lacks a portion of them. The profile shows roughly 190,000 clones, roughly 93% of them singletons. V is TRBV5-1 and J is TRBJ2-1, with 9 positions matching TRBD1. Source: peripheral blood, taken on day 0 of AZD1222 vaccination. The sequence was collected from an adult in good health. Written as DNA, the CDR3 is TGCGCCAGCAGCCCGGGACAGGGTTCCTACAATGAGCAGTTCTTC. Its translation is CASSPGQGSYNEQFF.